The 25 T cell receptor beta chains below all came from one sample that was sequenced in a study of shared clonotypes between healthy human individuals. Repertoires were generated with immunoSEQ multiplex PCR, while TCRdb's copy carries only in-frame clones and drops some. Found here are about 470,000 clones, 79% of them singletons; the top ten hold around 13%. Input material: PBMCs. The receptor set was obtained from a woman between 35 and 50 years old in good health. Some clones in this sample may be carry-over from other donors' samples.

Only one count was recorded for this clone. The chain carries TRBV11-3 and TRBJ2-7; 8 bases are a match to TRBD2. The germline gives CDR1 SGHNT, CDR2 YENEEA. The CDR3 is made up of 15 amino acids. Unmatched junction bases numbered 10, after V lost 5 bases and J lost 4 bases. The chain's CDR3 is CASSLGAGGQYEQYF. CDR3 coding DNA: TGTGCCAGCAGCCTGGGGGCGGGAGGCCAATACGAGCAGTACTTC.

The genes are TRBV19 and TRBJ2-7; 9 nucleotides agree with TRBD1. CDR1 is LNHDA and CDR2 is SQIVND in the germline V gene (reference sequence). The ends lost 3 bases at V and 1 base at J; junction bases unmatched: 1. The CDR3 totals 14 residues. The CDR3 DNA reads as TGTGCCAGTAGTATCGGGACAGGGTCCTACGAGCAGTACTTC. Encoded protein: CASSIGTGSYEQYF.

With respect to this clone: A far larger clone is just one base off, so this is likely a read error. The chain joins TRBV4-3 to TRBJ2-1, with 7 bases lining up with TRBD2. This CDR3 has 15 amino acids. J was trimmed by 4 bases and V by 1 base; bases with no gene match: 4. The V gene's germline CDR1 is LGHNA and CDR2 YSLEER. CDR3 nucleotide sequence: TGCGCCAGCAGCCAAGCTGGCGGGGGTTACAATGAGCAGTTCTTC. It specifies CASSQAGGGYNEQFF.

This clone was counted many times. The sample carries other DNA sequences with the same CDR3. The chain carries TRBV27 and TRBJ2-7, with D possibly matching TRBD1 (6 bases). Looked up from germline, CDR1 is MNHEY and CDR2 is SMNVEV (reference sequence). CDR3 length: 15 amino acids. V lost 5 bases to trimming and J lost 2 bases, with 16 bases between them. The chain's CDR3 is CASSLAGTPPYEQYF. The CDR3 DNA sequence: TGTGCCAGCAGTCTCGCCGGGACACCACCCTACGAGCAGTACTTC.

This clone occurred a few times. V and J are TRBV30 and TRBJ1-1; TRBD1 aligns across 7 bases. The J segment lost 1 base and the V segment lost 5 bases, leaving 4 bases of the junction unmatched. In germline, CDR1 is GTSNPN, CDR2 SVGIG (reference sequence). The CDR3 sequence is 13 residues long. The CDR3 reads CAWVGQTNTEAFF. CDR3 bases: TGTGCCTGGGTGGGACAGACGAACACTGAAGCTTTCTTT.

The CDR3 protein is CAWDDLEGYTF. In nucleotides, the CDR3 is TGTGCCTGGGACGACTTGGAGGGCTACACCTTC. This chain links TRBV30 with TRBJ1-2; D not certain. The CDR3 is 11 residues long. Germline CDR1 is GTSNPN and CDR2 is SVGIG (reference sequence). The germline V and J ends were trimmed by 5 bases and 8 bases, with 12 bases remaining between them.

The V gene is TRBV10-2, the J gene TRBJ2-3; no definite D call. Germline V gene data show CDR1 as WSHSY and CDR2 as SAAADI. The CDR3 length is 10 residues. V lost 10 bases and J 0 bases, leaving 2 bases between the germline ends. As DNA, the CDR3 is TGCGCCACCAGCACAGATACGCAGTATTTT. Protein product: CATSTDTQYF.

V usage is TRBV28 and J usage is TRBJ1-1, with D possibly matching TRBD1 (6 bases). This CDR3 spans 14 amino acids. Germline values: CDR1 MDHEN, CDR2 SYDVKM. V gave up 10 bases and J gave up 1 base, with 16 bases separating them. As DNA, the CDR3 is TGTGCCATCCCCAACAGGGATCCGAACACTGAAGCTTTCTTT. Its translation is CAIPNRDPNTEAFF. The variable domain in full, with the rest retrieved from reference TRBV28 and TRBJ1-1, is DVKVTQSSRYLVKRTGEKVFLECVQDMDHENMFWYRQDPGLGLRLIYFSYDVKMKEKGDIPEGYSVSREKKERFSLILESASTNQTSMYLCAIPNRDPNTEAFFGQGTRLTVV.

CDR3 amino acids: CASSQGQREHNEQFF. CDR3 nucleotide sequence: TGTGCCAGCAGCCAAGGTCAGCGGGAACACAATGAGCAGTTCTTC. The V gene is TRBV4-2, the J gene TRBJ2-1; TRBD2 matches at 7 bases. CDR1 and CDR2 from the germline V gene are LGHNA and YNFKEQ. The CDR3 contains 15 residues. V gave up 1 base and J gave up 5 bases; unmatched junction bases: 5.

Only one count was recorded for this clone. The chain carries TRBV6-5 and TRBJ1-3; D not certain. In germline, CDR1 is MNHEY, CDR2 SVGAGI. CDR3 length equals 13 residues. V dropped 7 bases and J dropped 0 bases, with 7 bases sitting between them. CDR3 nucleotides: TGTGCCAGCACCGCCCTCTCTGGAAACACCATATATTTT. Its protein product is CASTALSGNTIYF.

The chain is built from TRBV27 and TRBJ2-5; 7 bases line up with TRBD2. The assigned J gene may be wrong: the sequence end matches TRBJ2-7 better. The germline gives CDR1 MNHEY, CDR2 SMNVEV (reference sequence). The CDR3 is made up of 13 amino acids. In DNA, the CDR3 is TGTGCCAGCAGCCTCCTACTAGCGCACGAGCAGTACTTC. Translation gives CASSLLLAHEQYF.

The chain uses TRBV27 and TRBJ2-7, with 12 bases aligning to TRBD2. Germline V CDR1 and CDR2: MNHEY, SMNVEV (reference sequence). Unmatched junction bases numbered 6, after V lost 6 bases and J lost 3 bases. This CDR3 is 15 amino acids long. The CDR3 spells CASRELLAGGYEQYF. CDR3 sequence (DNA): TGTGCCAGCAGGGAACTACTAGCGGGGGGCTACGAGCAGTACTTC.

This clone was counted between two and nine times. The chain has TRBV2 and TRBJ1-2; D gene ambiguous. CDR3 size: 13 residues. Germline assignment: CDR1 SNHLY and CDR2 FYNNEI. Trimming cost V 6 bases and J 4 bases, with 12 bases left between them. Here the CDR3 DNA reads TGTGCCAGCAGGACCACAGTTTTCTATGGCTACACCTTC. It encodes CASRTTVFYGYTF.

J is TRBJ2-1 and V is TRBV5-1; 10 positions agree with TRBD2. Germline values: CDR1 SGHRS, CDR2 YFSETQ. The length of the CDR3 is 17 residues. The junction had 11 bases not matched to a gene; V was cut back by 4 bases and J by 4 bases. This CDR3 reads CASSQTRGTSAYNEQFF. DNA for the CDR3: TGCGCCAGCAGCCAGACCCGGGGGACTAGCGCTTACAATGAGCAGTTCTTC. Full variable domain (remainder filled in from reference TRBV5-1 and TRBJ2-1): KAGVTQTPRYLIKTRGQQVTLSCSPISGHRSVSWYQQTPGQGLQFLFEYFSETQRNKGNFPGRFSGRQFSNSRSEMNVSTLELGDSALYLCASSQTRGTSAYNEQFFGPGTRLTVL.

V is TRBV7-3 and J is TRBJ2-7; D not resolved. The V gene's germline CDR1 is SGHTA and CDR2 FQGTGA. This CDR3 has 13 amino acids. The ends were cut back, 5 bases at V and 8 bases at J, with 16 bases in the middle. CDR3 sequence reads: CASSPGGSWQQYF. The CDR3 DNA is TGTGCCAGCAGCCCCGGCGGCTCCTGGCAGCAGTACTTC.

V is TRBV11-1 and J is TRBJ2-3; no firm D call. V was pared by 3 bases and J by 4 bases, with 2 bases between. The CDR3 has 11 amino acids. Germline loops: CDR1 SGHAT, CDR2 FQDESV (reference sequence). The CDR3 is CASSLADTQYF. CDR3 nucleotide sequence: TGTGCCAGCAGCTTGGCAGATACGCAGTATTTT.

The chain uses TRBV18 and TRBJ1-1; the D gene is possibly TRBD1 (5 bases). CDR1 is KGHSH and CDR2 is LQKENI in the germline V gene. Trimming cost V 6 bases and J 1 base, with 12 bases left between them. The CDR3 is 14 amino acids. The CDR3: CASSAGTGNTEAFF. The DNA of the CDR3 is TGTGCCAGCTCGGCCGGGACGGGGAACACTGAAGCTTTCTTT.

CDR3 region: CASSLLGFGYGYTF. CDR3 DNA sequence: TGTGCCAGCAGTTTATTGGGGTTCGGCTATGGCTACACCTTC. This chain uses TRBV27 with TRBJ1-2; D is uncertain. With 1 base removed from V and 4 bases from J, the gap between germline ends came to 10 bases. This CDR3 has 14 residues. Per germline, CDR1 MNHEY and CDR2 SMNVEV (reference sequence).

The chain recombines TRBV5-1 with TRBJ2-3; no reliable D call. From germline, CDR1 is SGHRS and CDR2 YFSETQ. This CDR3 comprises 15 residues. V lost 6 bases, J lost 1 base, and 15 bases lay in between. The CDR3 coding sequence is TGCGCCAGCAATAGTCAAGCTGGGGGCACAGATACGCAGTATTTT. Protein sequence: CASNSQAGGTDTQYF.

The V and J genes are TRBV2 and TRBJ2-7, with TRBD2 matching 7 bases. J lost 7 bases, V lost 8 bases, and 14 bases had no gene match. This CDR3 contains 14 residues. The germline gives CDR1 SNHLY, CDR2 FYNNEI. The CDR3 spells CASGGRERVGEQYF. For the CDR3, the DNA is TGTGCCAGCGGCGGGCGGGAGCGGGTAGGGGAGCAGTACTTC.

This sequence joins TRBV7-2 and TRBJ2-1; 11 positions match TRBD2. Germline values: CDR1 SGHTA, CDR2 FQGNSA. The CDR3 consists of 16 residues. The V gene end was trimmed by 5 bases and the J gene end by 3 bases; junction bases not matched to a gene: 6. CDR3 nucleotides: TGTGCCAGCAGCGTCCCGGGACTAGCGGTCTACAATGAGCAGTTCTTC. Amino acid sequence: CASSVPGLAVYNEQFF.

This chain joins TRBV4-1 and TRBJ2-7; 7 bases agree with TRBD1. The J segment lost 0 bases and the V segment lost 3 bases, leaving 5 bases of the junction unmatched. The length of the CDR3 is 15 residues. Germline-derived CDR1 and CDR2 are MGHRA and YSYEKL. The CDR3: CASSQVQGDSYEQYF. CDR3 nucleotide sequence: TGCGCCAGCAGCCAGGTTCAGGGGGACTCCTACGAGCAGTACTTC.

This chain links TRBV7-2 with TRBJ1-1; 7 nucleotides agree with TRBD1. The germline V gene has CDR1 SGHTA and CDR2 FQGNSA. The CDR3 has 13 amino acids. With 3 bases clipped from V and 5 bases from J, the junction kept 3 bases outside the gene matches. CDR3 residues: CASSFHRGTEAFF. CDR3 in DNA: TGTGCCAGCAGCTTCCACAGGGGTACTGAAGCTTTCTTT. Together with reference TRBV7-2 and TRBJ1-1, the CDR3 gives the full variable domain: GAGVSQSPSNKVTEKGKDVELRCDPISGHTALYWYRQSLGQGLEFLIYFQGNSAPDKSGLPSDRFSAERTGGSVSTLTIQRTQQEDSAVYLCASSFHRGTEAFFGQGTRLTVV.

V usage is TRBV19 and J usage is TRBJ2-5, with D perhaps matching TRBD1 (6 bases). CDR1 and CDR2 from the germline V gene are LNHDA and SQIVND (reference sequence). V was trimmed by 3 bases and J by 0 bases, leaving 14 bases between them. This CDR3 has 16 amino acids. The CDR3 is CASSMGAAVNQETQYF. The DNA of the CDR3 is TGTGCCAGTAGTATGGGGGCGGCAGTCAACCAAGAGACCCAGTACTTC.

The rearrangement uses TRBV5-1 and TRBJ1-1; no firm D call. The CDR3 covers 13 residues. The V end lost 4 bases, the J end lost 3 bases, and 10 bases lay between the germline ends. From germline, CDR1 is SGHRS and CDR2 YFSETQ. The CDR3 nucleotides are TGCGCCAGCAGCCTGACCGCAGACACTGAAGCTTTCTTT. Translating it yields CASSLTADTEAFF. Looking up the rest from reference TRBV5-1 and TRBJ1-1 gives the full variable domain: KAGVTQTPRYLIKTRGQQVTLSCSPISGHRSVSWYQQTPGQGLQFLFEYFSETQRNKGNFPGRFSGRQFSNSRSEMNVSTLELGDSALYLCASSLTADTEAFFGQGTRLTVV.